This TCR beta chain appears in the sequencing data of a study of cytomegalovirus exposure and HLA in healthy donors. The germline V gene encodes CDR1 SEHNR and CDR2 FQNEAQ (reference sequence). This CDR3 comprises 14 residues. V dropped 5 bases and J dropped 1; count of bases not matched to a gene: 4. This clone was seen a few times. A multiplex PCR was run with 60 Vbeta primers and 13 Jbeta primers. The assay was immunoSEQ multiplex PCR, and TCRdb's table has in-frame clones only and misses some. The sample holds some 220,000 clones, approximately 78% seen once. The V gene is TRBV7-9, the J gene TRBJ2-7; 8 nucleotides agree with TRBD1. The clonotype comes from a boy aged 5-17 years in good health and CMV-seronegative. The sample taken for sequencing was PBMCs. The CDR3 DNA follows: TGTGCCAGCAGCCCACGGACAGGGTCCTACGAGCAGTACTTC. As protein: CASSPRTGSYEQYF.